Below, 19 T cell receptor beta chains from the same sample are listed, as sequenced in a study of blood T cells in healthy people across ages. Through a sample-barcoded 5' primer and a J-beta primer mix, a second PCR was run for about 7 to 12 cycles. TCRdb redid the calling of the 5' RACE reads with MiXCR, one entry per CDR3 protein. The data hold 760,000 or so distinct CDR3 sequences, with 20% to 30% observed a single time. The same sample was also used in a study of T cells of mothers and their children.

What was sequenced was blood. These receptors all come from a boy between 5 and 17 years old in good health.

This clonotype was seen more than once but under ten times. Its ends do not fully match the called genes, so a read error is possible. The chain has TRBV24-1 and TRBJ2-7; 7 nucleotides agree with TRBD2. The CDR3 consists of 15 residues. In germline, CDR1 is KGHDR, CDR2 SFDVKD. CDR3 sequence: CAASDPGTTLAEQYF. The CDR3 DNA is TGTGCCGCCAGTGATCCCGGGACTACTTTGGCCGAGCAGTACTTC.

This clonotype occurred a few times. The chain employs TRBV6-5 and TRBJ1-1; 10 bases line up with TRBD1. CDR1 and CDR2 (germline): MNHEY, SVGAGI. The CDR3 contains 16 residues. The junction had 4 bases not matched to a gene; V was cut back by 2 bases and J by 1 base. Here the CDR3 reads CASSYGTGVSNTEAFF. As DNA, the CDR3 is TGTGCCAGCAGTTACGGGACAGGGGTTTCGAACACTGAAGCTTTCTTT.

This clonotype was seen only a few times. The chain recombines TRBV25-1 with TRBJ2-5; D not resolved. Trimming removed 1 base from V and 3 bases from J, with 3 bases in between. This CDR3 is built from 12 residues. Per the germline V gene, CDR1 is MGHDK and CDR2 is SYGVNS. CDR3 nucleotides: TGTGCCAGCAGTGAATTAAAAGAGACCCAGTACTTC. It translates to CASSELKETQYF.

This clonotype appeared a few times. This sequence joins TRBV21-1 and TRBJ1-5; the tabulated D call, TRBD1, remains unverified against the DNA. TRBV21-1 counts as a pseudogene. This CDR3 has 16 amino acids. Here the CDR3 DNA reads TGTGCCAGCAGCCCACAGGACACACCTAGTTGTCAGCCCCAGCATTTT. Translation: CASSPQDTPSCQPQHF.

This clonotype showed up just a few times. The rearrangement joins TRBV12-3 or TRBV12-4 to TRBJ2-5; perhaps D is TRBD1 or TRBD2 (5 bases each). The CDR3 has 15 residues. The ends were cut back, 10 bases at V and 3 bases at J, with 21 bases in the middle. Here the CDR3 DNA reads TGTGCCACCAAAAGGAGCTGGGGGTCCGAAGAGACCCAGTACTTC. Residues: CATKRSWGSEETQYF.

This clonotype appeared a few times. J is TRBJ2-1 and V is TRBV9, with D perhaps assigned TRBD1 or TRBD2 (6 bases each). Germline-derived CDR1 and CDR2 are SGDLS and YYNGEE. V lost 4 bases to trimming and J lost 7 bases, with 18 bases between them. The CDR3 extends over 15 amino acids. The CDR3 nucleotides read TGTGCCAGCAGCACTACAGGGAGGCATCAAAATGAGCAGTTCTTC. Encoded protein: CASSTTGRHQNEQFF.

The chain recombines TRBV12-5 with TRBJ2-3; 7 positions match TRBD2. The CDR3 is 15 residues long. CDR1 LGHNT and CDR2 FRNRAP come from the germline V gene. Trimming removed 5 bases from V and 2 bases from J; junction bases left unmatched: 7. CDR3 nucleotides: TGTGCTAGTGGTCCCGGGAGGACTCACACAGATACGCAGTATTTT. Protein product: CASGPGRTHTDTQYF. Complete variable domain (other parts from reference TRBV12-5 and TRBJ2-3): DARVTQTPRHKVTEMGQEVTMRCQPILGHNTVFWYRQTMMQGLELLAYFRNRAPLDDSGMPKDRFSAEMPDATLATLKIQPSEPRDSAVYFCASGPGRTHTDTQYFGPGTRLTVL.

This clonotype was recorded a few times. The chain recombines TRBV7-9 with TRBJ2-3; perhaps TRBD2 as D (6 bases). Germline values: CDR1 SEHNR, CDR2 FQNEAQ (reference sequence). This CDR3 spans 15 amino acids. V was trimmed by 5 bases and J by 6 bases, leaving 18 bases between them. The CDR3 DNA sequence: TGTGCCAGCAGCCCCTCGCGGGGTGGCGTGGATACGCAGTATTTT. Translating it yields CASSPSRGGVDTQYF.

This clonotype showed up just a few times. This rearrangement joins TRBV29-1 to TRBJ2-7; D assignment may be TRBD1 or TRBD2 (6 bases each). The J call could be wrong; TRBJ2-5 is a better fit for the DNA end. Germline CDR1 SQVTM, CDR2 ANQGSEA. The CDR3 consists of 15 residues. The CDR3 loop reads CSVEVGSGGLETQYF. In DNA, the CDR3 is TGCAGCGTTGAAGTGGGCTCCGGGGGCCTAGAGACCCAGTACTTC.

The chain employs TRBV4-3 and TRBJ2-5; weak D call: TRBD2 (5 bases). This CDR3 is 17 amino acids long. Germline V gene sequence: CDR1 LGHNA, CDR2 YSLEER. V lost 1 base to trimming and J lost 2 bases, with 17 bases between them. The CDR3 DNA is TGCGCCAGCAGCCAAGGATGGAGGCAGAAGGTACAAGAGACCCAGTACTTC. Protein: CASSQGWRQKVQETQYF.

CDR3 residues: CASSENRQGYEQYF. CDR3 in DNA: TGTGCCAGCAGTGAAAACCGACAGGGTTACGAGCAGTACTTC. The genes are TRBV2 and TRBJ2-5; TRBD1 matches at 7 bases. The tail of the sequence fits TRBJ2-7 better, so the J call may be wrong. Germline values: CDR1 SNHLY, CDR2 FYNNEI. The CDR3 consists of 14 residues.

About this clonotype: The CDR3 does not close with the conserved phenylalanine or tryptophan, likely indicating a read error. The chain joins TRBV12-3 or TRBV12-4 to TRBJ2-5; D call uncertain. This CDR3 contains 14 residues. Between the trimmed V and J ends, which lost 7 bases and 2 bases, there was a span of 14 bases. CDR3 coding DNA: TGTGCCAGCAAGCGTTATGGTGAACAAGAGACCCAGTACCTC. It translates to CASKRYGEQETQYL.

The V call is TRBV15, the J call TRBJ2-1, with D hard to call. CDR1 is LNHNV, CDR2 YYDKDF, per germline (reference sequence). The germline V and J ends were trimmed by 0 bases and 0 bases, with 12 bases remaining between them. The CDR3 has 17 residues. Here the CDR3 DNA reads TGTGCCACCAGCAGAGATCCCCCTGTGAGCTCCTACAATGAGCAGTTCTTC. Amino acids: CATSRDPPVSSYNEQFF.

The chain links TRBV5-5 to TRBJ2-5; no clear D gene. The CDR3 runs 14 residues. The germline CDR1 and CDR2 sequences are SGHKS and YYEKEE (reference sequence). V shed 3 bases and J shed 1 base, with 10 bases lying between them. CDR3 bases: TGTGCCAGCAGCTCCCTCTTCAGCCAAGAGACCCAGTACTTC. Translated, it gives CASSSLFSQETQYF. The variable domain in full, completed from reference TRBV5-5 and TRBJ2-5, reads DAGVTQSPTHLIKTRGQQVTLRCSPISGHKSVSWYQQVLGQGPQFIFQYYEKEERGRGNFPDRFSARQFPNYSSELNVNALLLGDSALYLCASSSLFSQETQYFGPGTRLLVL.

This sequence joins TRBV6-6 and TRBJ1-4, with D hard to call. CDR1 is MNHNY, CDR2 SVGAGI, per germline (reference sequence). The CDR3 loop spans 10 amino acids. Between the trimmed V and J ends, which lost 8 bases and 10 bases, there was a span of 8 bases. CDR3 region: CASGTVKLFF. The CDR3 DNA reads TGTGCCAGCGGAACGGTAAAACTGTTTTTT.

This clonotype was seen more than once but under ten times. The gene calls are TRBV20-1 and TRBJ1-2; D ambiguous. The CDR3 is 13 amino acids. In germline, CDR1 is DFQATT, CDR2 SNEGSKA (reference sequence). V gave up 2 bases and J gave up 6 bases, with 13 bases separating them. CDR3: CSARSSGRNGYTF. For the CDR3, the DNA is TGCAGTGCTAGAAGTTCGGGGAGAAATGGCTACACCTTC.

The table lists this clonotype with many counts. The rearrangement uses TRBV12-3 or TRBV12-4 and TRBJ1-1; D gene ambiguous. V was clipped by 6 bases and J by 4 bases, with 12 bases between them. This CDR3 comprises 13 residues. CDR3 nucleotides: TGTGCCAGCAGCCCTACCGGCAGCACTGAAGCTTTCTTT. This gives the protein CASSPTGSTEAFF.

The count of this clonotype is one. V is TRBV24-1 and J is TRBJ2-5; TRBD1 aligns across 11 bases. The CDR3 runs to 13 residues. J gave up 4 bases and V 7 bases, and 1 base lay outside the gene matches. CDR1 and CDR2 from the germline V gene are KGHDR and SFDVKD. The CDR3 nucleotides are TGTGCCACCAGGGGGACAGGGGGAGAGACCCAGTACTTC. Translation: CATRGTGGETQYF.

This clonotype appeared a few times. The chain combines TRBV29-1 with TRBJ1-2; TRBD1 aligns across 8 bases. CDR3 length equals 12 residues. Germline trimming cut 6 bases from V and 3 bases from J; bases unmatched to any gene: 3. Looked up from germline, CDR1 is SQVTM and CDR2 is ANQGSEA. DNA for the CDR3: TGCAGCGTGGCGGGACAGGACTATGGCTACACCTTC. Its translation: CSVAGQDYGYTF. The full variable domain, in which reference TRBV29-1 and TRBJ1-2 provide the parts outside the CDR3, is SAVISQKPSRDICQRGTSLTIQCQVDSQVTMMFWYRQQPGQSLTLIATANQGSEATYESGFVIDKFPISRPNLTFSTLTVSNMSPEDSSIYLCSVAGQDYGYTFGSGTRLTVV.